This T cell receptor beta chain was sequenced during a study of T cell changes during pregnancy in multiple sclerosis. Clones were sequenced by immunoSEQ multiplex PCR, and TCRdb holds only the in-frame ones, with some missing. The sample holds fewer than 50,000 clones, 90% to 95% seen once. Germline V gene data show CDR1 as LNHNV and CDR2 as YYDKDF (reference sequence). V dropped 2 bases and J dropped 1 base, with 9 bases sitting between them. This CDR3 region has 16 residues. This receptor was obtained from a female donor with multiple sclerosis, enrolled in a pregnancy study. V and J are TRBV15 and TRBJ2-6; D remains unclear. The sample here was CD8+ T cells from peripheral blood mononuclear cells, taken in the third trimester of pregnancy. Written as DNA, the CDR3 is TGTGCCACCAGCAGATCCTCCGGGTCTGGGGCCAACGTCCTGACTTTC. Residues: CATSRSSGSGANVLTF.